These 20 T cell receptor beta chains originate from one sample sequenced in a study of cytomegalovirus exposure and HLA in healthy donors. PCR was performed using 60 Vbeta and 13 Jbeta primers. TCRdb's table, derived via immunoSEQ multiplex PCR, lists solely in-frame clones and lacks some. The table shows 100,000 to 150,000 clones, with around 84% occurring only once. The specimen sequenced was PBMCs. The origin of the receptors is a woman aged 40-49 years in good health and CMV-seronegative.

The rearrangement links TRBV10-1 to TRBJ2-1; 9 positions agree with TRBD2. The trim removed 2 bases at V and 8 bases at J, leaving 7 bases unmatched. The CDR3 loop spans 15 amino acids. Germline lookup yields CDR1 WNHNN and CDR2 SYGVQD (reference sequence). Here the CDR3 reads CASSEGGRAGDEQFF. The CDR3 bases are TGCGCCAGCAGTGAGGGCGGGAGGGCTGGGGATGAGCAGTTCTTC.

The genes are TRBV19 and TRBJ2-5, with TRBD1 identical over 8 bases. The assigned J gene may be wrong: the sequence end matches TRBJ2-7 better. Germline-derived CDR1 and CDR2 are LNHDA and SQIVND (reference sequence). CDR3 length equals 14 residues. CDR3 residues: CASRDSGGGYEQYF. CDR3 coding DNA: TGTGCCAGTAGGGACTCAGGGGGCGGCTACGAGCAGTACTTC.

The chain recombines TRBV19 with TRBJ1-5; D unclear. V was trimmed by 5 bases and J by 0 bases, leaving 14 bases between them. CDR3 length: 16 amino acids. Looked up from germline, CDR1 is LNHDA and CDR2 is SQIVND (reference sequence). CDR3 in amino acids: CASSPSPRYSNQPQHF. The DNA of the CDR3 is TGTGCCAGTAGTCCGAGCCCCAGGTATAGCAATCAGCCCCAGCATTTT.

V usage is TRBV5-3 and J usage is TRBJ2-2; no clear D gene. TRBV5-3 is an ORF, with its function uncertain. Trimming left V 0 bases short and J 1 base short, with 4 bases between. The CDR3 sequence is 14 residues long. DNA of the CDR3: TGTGCCAGAAGCTTGGTTCGGAACACCGGGGAGCTGTTTTTT. Its protein is CARSLVRNTGELFF.

This clone is a singleton in its sample. The chain couples TRBV2 to TRBJ1-1; perhaps TRBD1 as D (5 bases). The CDR3 has 13 residues. The V and J ends lost 6 bases and 4 bases respectively, with 12 bases between them. Germline CDR1 is SNHLY and CDR2 is FYNNEI. The CDR3 DNA reads as TGTGCCAGCAGCGGGCGACAGTTCACTGAAGCTTTCTTT. This translates into CASSGRQFTEAFF.

The chain carries TRBV9 and TRBJ2-5; D unclear. Trimming took 4 bases from V and 1 from J, leaving 14 bases between them. Germline values: CDR1 SGDLS, CDR2 YYNGEE. The CDR3 consists of 15 residues. CDR3 sequence reads: CASSPHGAPQETQYF. CDR3 DNA: TGTGCCAGCAGCCCCCATGGAGCCCCCCAAGAGACCCAGTACTTC.

This clone was detected only a few times. The chain uses TRBV6-1 and TRBJ1-5; a possible D gene is TRBD1 (6 bases). V shed 9 bases and J shed 4 bases, with 13 bases lying between them. This CDR3 is 13 amino acids long. Germline V gives CDR1 MNHNS, CDR2 SASEGT. In DNA, the CDR3 is TGTGCCAGTTATGCCGGGACAAATCAGCCCCAGCATTTT. It translates to CASYAGTNQPQHF.

A single count supports this clone. This chain uses TRBV5-6 with TRBJ2-1, with D maybe TRBD1 (6 bases). Germline-derived CDR1 and CDR2 are SGHDT and YYEEEE. V lost 2 bases to trimming and J lost 3 bases, with 12 bases between them. The CDR3 is 15 amino acids. CDR3 in amino acids: CASSFDRIYYNEQFF. The CDR3, as DNA: TGTGCCAGCAGCTTTGACAGGATTTACTACAATGAGCAGTTCTTC.

The chain uses TRBV12-1 and TRBJ2-7; the table calls TRBD1, which could not be checked here. TRBV12-1 is annotated as a pseudogene. CDR3 length: 20 amino acids. CDR3 bases: TGTGCCAGCAGCTCCCCCGATCCGGGACAGGGACTTCATGGCTCCTACGAGCAGTACTTC. The encoded protein is CASSSPDPGQGLHGSYEQYF.

The chain carries TRBV28 and TRBJ1-2; D not resolved. Germline V gives CDR1 MDHEN, CDR2 SYDVKM. V shed 3 bases and J shed 3 bases, with 14 bases lying between them. The CDR3 extends over 15 amino acids. The CDR3 region is CASSFSALGDYGYTF. The CDR3 DNA reads as TGTGCCAGCAGTTTCTCGGCATTAGGAGACTATGGCTACACCTTC.

The chain recombines TRBV27 with TRBJ1-5; 8 bases align to TRBD1. This CDR3 is built from 14 residues. The V and J ends lost 2 bases and 7 bases, in that order; junction bases with no gene match: 4. The germline gives CDR1 MNHEY, CDR2 SMNVEV (reference sequence). This CDR3 reads CASSLTTGAQPQHF. For the CDR3, the DNA is TGTGCCAGCAGTTTAACGACAGGGGCGCAGCCCCAGCATTTT.

The V and J genes are TRBV2 and TRBJ2-1, with 13 nucleotides matching TRBD2. The CDR3 runs to 15 residues. Germline assignment: CDR1 SNHLY and CDR2 FYNNEI. J lost 8 bases, V lost 6 bases, and 7 bases had no gene match. CDR3 loop: CASRVLAGGGDEQFF. CDR3 in DNA: TGTGCCAGCAGGGTACTAGCGGGAGGGGGGGATGAGCAGTTCTTC. Full variable domain (rest looked up from reference TRBV2 and TRBJ2-1): EPEVTQTPSHQVTQMGQEVILRCVPISNHLYFYWYRQILGQKVEFLVSFYNNEISEKSEIFDDQFSVERPDGSNFTLKIRSTKLEDSAMYFCASRVLAGGGDEQFFGPGTRLTVL.

A note on this clone: Germline is not matched at one junction end, which may reflect a read error. The chain recombines TRBV4-2 with TRBJ2-1, with 10 bases matching TRBD1. Germline assignment: CDR1 LGHNA and CDR2 YNFKEQ. The CDR3 is 16 residues long. The DNA of the CDR3 is TGTGCCAGCAGCCCCCCGGGACAGGGGAGGTACAGTGAGCAGTTCTTC. It yields the protein CASSPPGQGRYSEQFF.

The chain links TRBV7-2 to TRBJ2-7; 9 positions match TRBD1. Trimming at V came to 3 bases and at J to 1 base, leaving 1 base not matched to a gene. CDR1 is SGHTA, CDR2 FQGNSA, per germline. This CDR3 has 14 amino acids. CDR3 coding DNA: TGTGCCAGCAGCTTCGACAGGGGGTCCTACGAGCAGTACTTC. Encoded protein: CASSFDRGSYEQYF.

The V and J genes are TRBV6-5 and TRBJ2-7, with a possible D match to TRBD1 (6 bases). The CDR3 covers 12 residues. Germline V CDR1 and CDR2: MNHEY, SVGAGI. V was shortened by 4 bases and J by 6 bases, with 10 bases between the two germline ends. CDR3 residues: CASSSGQSEQYF. In DNA, the CDR3 is TGTGCCAGCAGTTCCGGACAGAGCGAGCAGTACTTC.

The V gene is TRBV5-1, the J gene TRBJ2-3, with D perhaps TRBD2 (6 bases). Between the trimmed V and J ends, which lost 0 bases and 5 bases, there was a span of 10 bases. Per germline, CDR1 SGHRS and CDR2 YFSETQ. The CDR3 has 14 residues. The CDR3 bases are TGCGCCAGCAGCTTGGGCCACGGGGGAGATACGCAGTATTTT. Its translation is CASSLGHGGDTQYF.

The CDR3 protein is CAGKGGGASEQYF. The CDR3 region has the DNA TGTGCCGGAAAAGGGGGCGGGGCATCCGAGCAGTACTTC. This chain uses TRBV28 with TRBJ2-7; D perhaps matches TRBD1 (7 bases). V was trimmed by 11 bases and J by 6 bases, leaving 20 bases between them. CDR1 MDHEN and CDR2 SYDVKM come from the germline V gene. This CDR3 is 13 amino acids long.

The V and J genes are TRBV11-2 and TRBJ1-5; D may be TRBD1 (5 bases). This CDR3 comprises 17 residues. CDR1 SGHAT and CDR2 FQNNGV come from the germline V gene. V was pared by 1 base and J by 3 bases, with 16 bases between. CDR3 residues: CASSLAAGGGFNQPQHF. The DNA for the CDR3 is TGTGCCAGCAGCTTAGCCGCCGGGGGAGGGTTCAATCAGCCCCAGCATTTT.

The V and J genes are TRBV7-9 and TRBJ2-1; D remains ambiguous. The germline V and J ends were trimmed by 5 bases and 10 bases, with 12 bases remaining between them. Germline-derived CDR1 and CDR2 are SEHNR and FQNEAQ (reference sequence). The CDR3 has 12 residues. In DNA, the CDR3 is TGTGCCAGCAGCCCTCTCGGTACCGAGCAGTTCTTC. Its protein is CASSPLGTEQFF.

V usage is TRBV6-1 and J usage is TRBJ2-5, with D possibly TRBD2 on 7 matching bases. Germline V lookup: CDR1 MNHNS, CDR2 SASEGT. The length of the CDR3 is 15 residues. The V and J ends lost 5 bases and 4 bases respectively, with 17 bases between them. The CDR3 here is CASSSGGAGGETQYF. In nucleotides, the CDR3 is TGTGCCAGCAGTAGTGGGGGGGCCGGTGGAGAGACCCAGTACTTC.